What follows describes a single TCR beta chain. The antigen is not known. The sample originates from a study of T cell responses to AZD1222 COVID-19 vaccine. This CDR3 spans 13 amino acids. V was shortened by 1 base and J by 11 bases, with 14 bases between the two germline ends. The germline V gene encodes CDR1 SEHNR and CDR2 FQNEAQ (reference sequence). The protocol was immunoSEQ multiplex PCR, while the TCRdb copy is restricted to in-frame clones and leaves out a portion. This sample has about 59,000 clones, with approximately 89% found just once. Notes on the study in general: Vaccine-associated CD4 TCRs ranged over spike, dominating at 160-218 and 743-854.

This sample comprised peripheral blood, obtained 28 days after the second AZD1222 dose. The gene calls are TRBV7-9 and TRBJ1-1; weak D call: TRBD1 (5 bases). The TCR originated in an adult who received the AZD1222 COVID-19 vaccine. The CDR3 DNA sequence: TGTGCCAGCAGCTTAGGTGGCAGGGACGGGGCTTTCTTT. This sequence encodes CASSLGGRDGAFF.